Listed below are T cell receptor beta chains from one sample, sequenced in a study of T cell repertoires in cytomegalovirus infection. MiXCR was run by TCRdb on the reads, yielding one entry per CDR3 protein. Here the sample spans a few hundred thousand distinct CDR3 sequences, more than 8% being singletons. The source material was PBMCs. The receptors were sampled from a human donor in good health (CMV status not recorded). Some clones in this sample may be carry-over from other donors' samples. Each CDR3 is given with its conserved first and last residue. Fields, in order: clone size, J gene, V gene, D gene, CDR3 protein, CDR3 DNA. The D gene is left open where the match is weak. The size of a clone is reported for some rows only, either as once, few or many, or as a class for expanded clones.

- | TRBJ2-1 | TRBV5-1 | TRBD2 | CASRGLAGMGEQFF | TGCGCCAGCAGAGGATTAGCGGGAATGGGTGAGCAGTTCTTC
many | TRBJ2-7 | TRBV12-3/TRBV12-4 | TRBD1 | CASSRGQGLTYEQYF | TGTGCCAGCAGTCGAGGACAGGGGCTCACCTACGAGCAGTACTTC
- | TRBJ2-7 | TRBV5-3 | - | CASSLPTGFEQYF | TGTGCCAGCAGCTTGCCTACAGGATTCGAGCAGTACTTC
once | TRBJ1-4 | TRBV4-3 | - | CASSHGFLGAEKLFF | TGCGCCAGCAGCCACGGTTTCCTGGGGGCCGAAAAACTGTTTTTT
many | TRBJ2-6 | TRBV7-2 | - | CASSFGPGLSGANVLTF | TGTGCCAGCAGCTTCGGCCCGGGACTCTCTGGGGCCAACGTCCTGACTTTC
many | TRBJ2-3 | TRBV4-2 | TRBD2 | CASSQDSREREGLNTDTQYF | TGTGCCAGCAGCCAAGATTCCCGGGAGCGGGAGGGCCTAAACACAGATACGCAGTATTTT
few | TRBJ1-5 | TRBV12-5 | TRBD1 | CASGLVRTTGIESNQPQHF | TGTGCTAGTGGTTTGGTACGGACGACAGGGATCGAAAGCAATCAGCCCCAGCATTTT
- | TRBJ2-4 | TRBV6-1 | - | CASSEVQTGVAKNIQYF | TGTGCCAGCAGTGAAGTGCAGACAGGAGTAGCCAAAAACATTCAGTACTTC
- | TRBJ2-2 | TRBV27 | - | CASSFSVWNTGELFF | TGTGCCAGCAGTTTTTCGGTATGGAACACCGGGGAGCTGTTTTTT
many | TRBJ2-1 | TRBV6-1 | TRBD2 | CASSDYSGGEGNEQFF | TGTGCCAGCAGTGATTATAGCGGGGGGGAGGGGAATGAGCAGTTCTTC
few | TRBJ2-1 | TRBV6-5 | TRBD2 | CASSGTSGGHPSNEQFF | TGTGCCAGCTCGGGGACTAGCGGGGGCCATCCCTCGAATGAGCAGTTCTTC
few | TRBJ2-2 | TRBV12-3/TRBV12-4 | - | CASNPTVTGELFF | TGTGCCAGCAACCCGACAGTCACCGGGGAGCTGTTTTTT
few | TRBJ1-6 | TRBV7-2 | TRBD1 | CASSQDRQNSPLHF | TGTGCCAGCAGCCAGGACAGGCAGAATTCACCCCTCCACTTT
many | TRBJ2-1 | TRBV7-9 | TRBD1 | CASSAHTGGSYNEQFF | TGTGCCAGCAGCGCTCACACAGGGGGCTCCTACAATGAGCAGTTCTTC
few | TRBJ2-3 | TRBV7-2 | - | CASSLRGGGVGTDTQYF | TGTGCCAGCAGCCTGCGTGGGGGAGGTGTTGGGACAGATACGCAGTATTTT
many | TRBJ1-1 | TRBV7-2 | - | CASSLVRTEAFF | TGTGCCAGCAGCTTAGTTCGCACTGAAGCTTTCTTT
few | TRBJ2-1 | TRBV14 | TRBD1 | CASSPLPGQGLYNEQFF | TGTGCCAGCAGCCCTCTCCCGGGACAGGGACTCTACAATGAGCAGTTCTTC
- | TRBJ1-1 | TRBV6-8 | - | CASSYPSSNTEAFF | TGTGCCAGCAGTTACCCCAGTTCGAACACTGAAGCTTTCTTT
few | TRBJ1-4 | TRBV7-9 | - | CASSLVGGPERGEKLFF | TGTGCCAGCAGCTTAGTAGGAGGTCCGGAGCGAGGTGAAAAACTGTTTTTT
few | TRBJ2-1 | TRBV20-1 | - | CSASGLVNEQFF | TGCAGTGCTAGCGGGTTAGTGAATGAGCAGTTCTTC
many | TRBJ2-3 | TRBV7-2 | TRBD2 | CASSLGGGAGSADTQYF | TGTGCCAGCAGCTTAGGGGGTGGAGCGGGATCAGCAGATACGCAGTATTTT
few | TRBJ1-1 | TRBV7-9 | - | CASSVQQNTEAFF | TGTGCCAGCAGCGTTCAGCAGAACACTGAAGCTTTCTTT
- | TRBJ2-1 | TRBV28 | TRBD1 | CASSSGQRFPNEQFF | TGTGCCAGCAGTTCGGGACAGCGGTTCCCTAATGAGCAGTTCTTC
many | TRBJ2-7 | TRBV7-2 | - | CASRGDGASEQYF | TGTGCCAGCAGAGGGGACGGGGCATCCGAGCAGTACTTC
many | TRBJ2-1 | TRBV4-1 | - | CASSQDMGGAGPGEQFF | TGTGCCAGCAGCCAAGATATGGGGGGGGCGGGCCCAGGGGAGCAGTTCTTC
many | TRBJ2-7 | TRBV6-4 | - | CASSPRQTSINEQYF | TGTGCCAGCAGTCCTCGGCAGACTAGTATCAACGAGCAGTACTTC
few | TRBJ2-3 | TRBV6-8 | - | CASAGALYTDTQYF | TGTGCCAGCGCGGGGGCCCTCTACACAGATACGCAGTATTTT
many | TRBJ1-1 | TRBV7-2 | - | CASSLYIGKNTEAFF | TGTGCCAGCAGCTTATATATCGGGAAGAACACTGAAGCTTTCTTT
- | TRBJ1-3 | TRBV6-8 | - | CASSSSLSGNTIYF | TGTGCCAGCAGTTCTAGCCTCTCTGGAAACACCATATATTTT
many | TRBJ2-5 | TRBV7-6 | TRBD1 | CASTKDRGLGQTQYF | TGTGCCAGCACGAAAGACAGGGGGCTTGGACAGACCCAGTACTTC
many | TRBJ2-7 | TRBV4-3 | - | CASSQVLGSYEQYF | TGCGCCAGCAGCCAAGTTTTGGGGTCCTACGAGCAGTACTTC
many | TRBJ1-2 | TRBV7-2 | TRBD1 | CASSSPTGPNYGYTF | TGTGCCAGCAGCTCCCCGACAGGGCCCAACTATGGCTACACCTTC
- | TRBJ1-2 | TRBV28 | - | CASRLTGYGYTF | TGTGCCAGCAGGTTGACGGGCTATGGCTACACCTTC
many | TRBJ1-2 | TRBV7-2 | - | CASSPRRGEDGYTF | TGTGCCAGCAGCCCCCGACGGGGCGAGGATGGCTACACCTTC
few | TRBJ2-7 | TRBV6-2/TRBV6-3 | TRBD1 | CASSSGTGVSEQYF | TGTGCCAGCAGTTCCGGGACAGGGGTGAGTGAGCAGTACTTC
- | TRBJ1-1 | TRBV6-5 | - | CATAPHRNTEAFF | TGTGCCACCGCGCCTCACAGGAACACTGAAGCTTTCTTT
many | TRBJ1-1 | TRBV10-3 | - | CAISASGLMNTEAFF | TGTGCCATCAGTGCTTCAGGGCTCATGAACACTGAAGCTTTCTTT
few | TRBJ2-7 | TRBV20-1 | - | CSAGLRSSYEQYF | TGCAGTGCTGGATTAAGAAGCTCCTACGAGCAGTACTTC
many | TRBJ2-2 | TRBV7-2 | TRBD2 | CASSLQGVAGGPTGELFF | TGTGCCAGCAGCTTACAAGGGGTAGCGGGGGGCCCCACCGGGGAGCTGTTTTTT
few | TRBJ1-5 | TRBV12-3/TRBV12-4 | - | CASKQSNQPQHF | TGTGCCAGTAAGCAGAGCAATCAGCCCCAGCATTTT
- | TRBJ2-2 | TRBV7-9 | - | CASSFGLVGPGELFF | TGTGCCAGCAGCTTTGGGCTAGTCGGACCCGGGGAGCTGTTTTTT
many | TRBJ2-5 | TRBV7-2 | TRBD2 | CASSLARTSSIETQYF | TGTGCCAGCAGCTTAGCGAGGACTAGCAGTATAGAGACCCAGTACTTC
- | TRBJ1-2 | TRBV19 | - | CASRPFGGSGYTF | TGTGCCAGTAGACCCTTTGGCGGAAGCGGCTACACCTTC
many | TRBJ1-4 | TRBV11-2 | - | CASSLVSALATNEKLFF | TGTGCCAGCAGCTTAGTCTCGGCTCTTGCAACTAATGAAAAACTGTTTTTT
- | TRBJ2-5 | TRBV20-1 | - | CSAQPTSQETQYF | TGCAGTGCTCAGCCGACAAGCCAAGAGACCCAGTACTTC
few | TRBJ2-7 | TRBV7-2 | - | CASSRTHLSYEQYF | TGTGCCAGCAGCCGGACACATTTATCCTACGAGCAGTACTTC
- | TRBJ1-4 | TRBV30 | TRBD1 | CAWSRPQTGGGEKLFF | TGTGCCTGGAGTCGTCCCCAAACAGGGGGGGGAGAAAAACTGTTTTTT
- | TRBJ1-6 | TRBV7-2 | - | CASSFTVGAREYNSPLHF | TGTGCCAGCAGCTTTACAGTAGGGGCCAGAGAGTATAATTCACCCCTCCACTTT
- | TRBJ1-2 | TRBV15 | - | CATSRAPGREYGYTF | TGTGCCACCAGCAGGGCTCCGGGACGGGAATATGGCTACACCTTC
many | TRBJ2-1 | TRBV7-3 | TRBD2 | CASSPGTSWGNEQFF | TGTGCCAGCAGCCCGGGGACTAGTTGGGGTAATGAGCAGTTCTTC
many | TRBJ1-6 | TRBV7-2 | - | CASSYYNSPLHF | TGTGCCAGCAGCTACTATAATTCACCCCTCCACTTT
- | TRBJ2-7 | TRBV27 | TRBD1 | CASRRGQGSYEQYF | TGTGCCAGCAGAAGGGGACAGGGGTCCTACGAGCAGTACTTC
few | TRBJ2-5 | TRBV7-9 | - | CASSPWGPQETQYF | TGTGCCAGCAGCCCCTGGGGACCCCAAGAGACCCAGTACTTC